These 6 T cell receptor beta chains were sequenced from one sample in a study of OX40 agonist ivuxolimab in advanced cancers. TCRdb's copy holds only in-frame clones and misses some; the assay was immunoSEQ multiplex PCR. Of tens of thousands of clones listed, more than 75% were seen once; the top ten hold 0.35% to 0.45%. The sequenced sample was CD4+ or CD8+ T cells sorted from blood, obtained in a trial of the OX40 agonist ivuxolimab. These receptors originate from an adult with an advanced solid tumor such as melanoma, head and neck, liver or kidney cancer.

V gene TRBV7-3 combines with J gene TRBJ1-1, with D perhaps matching TRBD1 (5 bases). Trimming took off 5 bases at V and 0 bases at J, with 13 bases between the two ends. The CDR3 loop spans 15 amino acids. Germline V gene data show CDR1 as SGHTA and CDR2 as FQGTGA. The CDR3 nucleotides are TGTGCCAGCAGCCCGGGACGGTCAATGAACACTGAAGCTTTCTTT. Translating it yields CASSPGRSMNTEAFF.

V gene TRBV30 combines with J gene TRBJ2-3; D is ambiguous. Germline V CDR1 and CDR2: GTSNPN, SVGIG (reference sequence). There are 12 residues in the CDR3. V was clipped by 5 bases and J by 7 bases, with 13 bases between them. The CDR3 nucleotides read TGTGCCTGGCGGAGTTTTAGGAATACGCAGTATTTT. Its translation is CAWRSFRNTQYF.

J is TRBJ1-2 and V is TRBV11-3; D is uncertain. V shed 3 bases and J shed 1 base, with 15 bases lying between them. The length of the CDR3 is 16 residues. The V gene's germline CDR1 is SGHNT and CDR2 YENEEA. CDR3 DNA: TGTGCCAGCAGCTTGGGGTGGGTCAAACTTAACTATGGCTACACCTTC. Amino acid sequence: CASSLGWVKLNYGYTF.

This chain connects TRBV19 to TRBJ1-1; D ambiguous. The CDR3 spans 14 residues. Trimming left V 10 bases short and J 0 bases short, with 15 bases between. Per the germline V gene, CDR1 is LNHDA and CDR2 is SQIVND (reference sequence). DNA for the CDR3: TGTGCCACCATGGGAGGGAGCCTGAACACTGAAGCTTTCTTT. Amino acids: CATMGGSLNTEAFF.

The rearrangement uses TRBV5-4 and TRBJ2-2, with 8 bases matching TRBD2. The CDR3 totals 15 residues. In germline, CDR1 is SGHNT, CDR2 YYREEE (reference sequence). With V trimmed by 1 base and J by 6 bases, 5 bases remained unmatched. The DNA of the CDR3 is TGTGCCAGCAGCTTGCGGGGGGGCCTTCCCGGGGAGCTGTTTTTT. Encoded protein: CASSLRGGLPGELFF. The full variable domain, rest sourced from reference TRBV5-4 and TRBJ2-2, is ETGVTQSPTHLIKTRGQQVTLRCSSQSGHNTVSWYQQALGQGPQFIFQYYREEENGRGNFPPRFSGLQFPNYSSELNVNALELDDSALYLCASSLRGGLPGELFFGEGSRLTVL.

The chain couples TRBV5-5 to TRBJ1-2; unclear D gene. V lost 6 bases and J 2 bases, leaving 20 bases between the germline ends. The CDR3 runs 16 residues. The germline CDR1 and CDR2 sequences are SGHKS and YYEKEE (reference sequence). The DNA for the CDR3 is TGTGCCAGCAACCCCTCCCTGGGCCATTCCAACTATGGCTACACCTTC. Amino acid sequence: CASNPSLGHSNYGYTF. The full variable domain, completed using reference TRBV5-5 and TRBJ1-2, is DAGVTQSPTHLIKTRGQQVTLRCSPISGHKSVSWYQQVLGQGPQFIFQYYEKEERGRGNFPDRFSARQFPNYSSELNVNALLLGDSALYLCASNPSLGHSNYGYTFGSGTRLTVV.